The 27 T cell receptor beta chains given below trace back to one sample, sequenced in a study (dated by TCRdb to between 2014 and 2017). Cells that were CD4+CD25+CD127-/low were the ones isolated as Tregs. Library preparation used 5' RACE. Sequenced using an Illumina MiSeq. The public reads were run again by TCRdb, first through fastp at Q25 and then through MiXCR, and only productive beta chains were kept. Rows are unified per CDR3 protein, each entry keeping the most common DNA and genes. Recorded for this sample are roughly 45,000 distinct CDR3 sequences; roughly 21% of them occurred a single time. The ten largest clones add up to less than 5% of the sample. The specimen was Tregs sorted from blood. The receptors were gathered from a female donor with breast cancer.

The genes are TRBV12-3 or TRBV12-4 and TRBJ2-3; perhaps TRBD2 as D (5 bases). Trimming removed 3 bases at V and 5 bases at J, with 12 bases between. The length of the CDR3 is 14 residues. CDR3 bases: TGTGCCAGCAGTTTGAGCCCAGAGGGAGATACGCAGTATTTT. Translating it yields CASSLSPEGDTQYF.

The J gene is TRBJ2-3, the V gene TRBV5-1; the match to TRBD1 covers 8 bases. V trimming: 1 base; J trimming: 5 bases; junction bases outside the gene matches: 6. The germline V gene has CDR1 SGHRS and CDR2 YFSETQ. This CDR3 has 15 residues. The CDR3 bases are TGCGCCAGCAGCTTGTTCCAGGGGGCAGGAGATACGCAGTATTTT. This gives the protein CASSLFQGAGDTQYF.

The rearrangement joins TRBV11-2 to TRBJ1-1, with D possibly being TRBD1 (6 bases). The germline V and J ends were trimmed by 5 bases and 2 bases, with 12 bases remaining between them. Germline V CDR1 and CDR2: SGHAT, FQNNGV. The CDR3 length is 14 residues. The DNA for the CDR3 is TGTGCCAGCAGCAGGGGACACTCCAACACTGAAGCTTTCTTT. Encoded protein: CASSRGHSNTEAFF.

The genes are TRBV14 and TRBJ1-2; D call uncertain. Germline V CDR1 and CDR2: SGHDN, FVKESK. CDR3 size: 14 residues. The V end was cut by 4 bases, the J end by 4 bases, with 13 bases between. The CDR3 region has the DNA TGTGCCAGCAGCCCTTTCTCTGTCGTCTATGGCTACACCTTC. Its translation: CASSPFSVVYGYTF.

Only a few counts were recorded for this clonotype. V usage is TRBV9 and J usage is TRBJ2-1; D may correspond to TRBD1 or TRBD2 (5 bases each). This CDR3 has 14 residues. Germline V lookup: CDR1 SGDLS, CDR2 YYNGEE. V lost 0 bases and J lost 5, with 9 bases in between. As DNA, the CDR3 is TGTGCCAGCAGCGTAGCGAGGGACGACAATGAGCAGTTCTTC. It is translated as CASSVARDDNEQFF.

This clonotype was counted ten times or more. This chain uses TRBV20-1 with TRBJ2-7; D perhaps matches TRBD1 (5 bases). This CDR3 region has 13 residues. In germline, CDR1 is DFQATT, CDR2 SNEGSKA (reference sequence). Trimming pared 3 bases from V and 3 bases from J, leaving 12 bases between. CDR3 sequence reads: CSASNSQGYEQYF. CDR3 DNA sequence: TGCAGTGCTAGTAACAGCCAGGGCTACGAGCAGTACTTC.

This clonotype was seen many times. This chain connects TRBV20-1 to TRBJ1-5; tentatively, D is TRBD1 (5 bases). Germline V CDR1 and CDR2: DFQATT, SNEGSKA (reference sequence). The V end was cut by 3 bases, the J end by 0 bases, with 15 bases between. This CDR3 is built from 16 residues. CDR3 sequence: CSASSRQGNSNQPQHF. CDR3 nucleotide sequence: TGCAGTGCTAGTTCGAGGCAGGGAAATAGCAATCAGCCCCAGCATTTT.

This clonotype was seen many times. CDR3 in DNA: TGTGCCAGCAGCGTAGACAGGGGGCTAAGTGGGGCCAACGTCCTGACTTTC. Translated, it gives CASSVDRGLSGANVLTF. The rearrangement joins TRBV27 to TRBJ2-6; TRBD1 matches 10 bases. CDR1 MNHEY and CDR2 SMNVEV come from the germline V gene (reference sequence). Losses at the gene ends were 6 bases for V and 3 bases for J; bases not matched to a gene: 8. The CDR3 totals 17 residues.

The sample holds a few counts of this clonotype. V gene TRBV30 combines with J gene TRBJ2-1; no clear D gene. Germline CDR1 is GTSNPN and CDR2 is SVGIG (reference sequence). V shed 8 bases and J shed 10 bases, with 24 bases lying between them. The CDR3 spans 14 residues. The CDR3 DNA follows: TGTGCCGCCAGGACCACACCCGGCCTCGGAGAGCAGTTCTTC. Its protein is CAARTTPGLGEQFF.

This clonotype has ten or more counts. V is TRBV7-9 and J is TRBJ1-4; D gene uncertain. V was cut by 0 bases and J by 4 bases, with 6 bases left in between. CDR1 is SEHNR, CDR2 FQNEAQ, per germline (reference sequence). The CDR3 spans 14 residues. The CDR3 here is CASSLAQSNEKLFF. The DNA for the CDR3 is TGTGCCAGCAGCTTAGCTCAGAGTAATGAAAAACTGTTTTTT.

This clonotype was seen a few times. V is TRBV7-9 and J is TRBJ2-1, with 9 bases matching TRBD2. The CDR3 totals 14 residues. CDR1 and CDR2 from the germline V gene are SEHNR and FQNEAQ (reference sequence). Trimming took 2 bases from V and 9 from J; bases not matched to a gene: 5. The CDR3 sequence: CASSLLAGVGEQFF. The CDR3 DNA reads TGTGCCAGCAGCTTATTAGCGGGAGTGGGTGAGCAGTTCTTC.

This clonotype was recorded many times. This sequence joins TRBV6-1 and TRBJ2-7, with TRBD2 matching over 11 bases. Germline CDR1 MNHNS, CDR2 SASEGT. The CDR3 is made up of 14 amino acids. V was pared by 5 bases and J by 4 bases, with 4 bases of the junction left unmatched. CDR3: CASSYGTSGYEQYF. DNA of the CDR3: TGTGCCAGCAGTTATGGGACTAGCGGTTACGAGCAGTACTTC.

The rearrangement joins TRBV20-1 to TRBJ1-1; D unclear. Germline V gene sequence: CDR1 DFQATT, CDR2 SNEGSKA (reference sequence). The CDR3 spans 15 residues. Trimming shortened V by 3 bases and J by 4 bases, and 18 bases separated the two germline ends. CDR3 protein: CSARAPRGSSTEAFF. CDR3 DNA: TGCAGTGCTAGGGCCCCTCGAGGTTCGAGCACTGAAGCTTTCTTT.

This clonotype was picked up many times. The chain joins TRBV5-6 to TRBJ1-1, with 8 bases identical to TRBD1. V dropped 7 bases and J dropped 4; count of bases not matched to a gene: 9. Germline CDR1 reads SGHDT; CDR2 reads YYEEEE. This CDR3 comprises 14 residues. The CDR3, as DNA: TGTGCCAGCTGCCCCGGACAGGGCGCCACTGAAGCTTTCTTT. This sequence encodes CASCPGQGATEAFF.

This clonotype was counted at least ten times. This rearrangement joins TRBV12-3 or TRBV12-4 to TRBJ2-7; TRBD2 aligns across 7 bases. V lost 6 bases, J lost 0 bases, and 8 bases stayed unmatched. The CDR3 has 15 residues. CDR3 nucleotide sequence: TGTGCCAGCAGCTTGGGCCTAGCGGCCTCCTACGAGCAGTACTTC. This translates into CASSLGLAASYEQYF.

This clonotype has a handful of counts. The chain carries TRBV4-1 and TRBJ1-2; 10 bases are shared with TRBD1. The length of the CDR3 is 15 residues. The trim removed 4 bases at V and 4 bases at J, leaving 6 bases unmatched. Germline CDR1 reads MGHRA; CDR2 reads YSYEKL. The CDR3 DNA sequence: TGCGCCAGCAGCCTTCGGACAGGGGGGACCTATGGCTACACCTTC. Translation: CASSLRTGGTYGYTF.

The V and J genes are TRBV6-2 or TRBV6-3 and TRBJ2-7, with 8 bases fitting TRBD1. The germline V gene has CDR1 MNHEY and CDR2 SVGEGT. V lost 4 bases to trimming and J lost 3 bases; unmatched junction nucleotides: 11. This CDR3 comprises 16 residues. DNA of the CDR3: TGTGCCAGCAGTTCCCTCCCGACAGGGGTGATCTACGAGCAGTACTTC. Residues: CASSSLPTGVIYEQYF.

Many counts were recorded for this clonotype. The rearrangement joins TRBV9 to TRBJ1-5, with a weak D call TRBD1 (6 bases). Germline CDR1 is SGDLS and CDR2 is YYNGEE. This CDR3 has 14 amino acids. Between the trimmed V and J ends, which lost 0 bases and 6 bases, there was a span of 10 bases. Here the CDR3 reads CASSVAPGAQPQHF. CDR3 coding DNA: TGTGCCAGCAGCGTAGCACCAGGGGCTCAGCCCCAGCATTTT.

CDR3 amino acids: CASSLGGGGRSPLHF. The DNA for the CDR3 is TGTGCCAGCAGTTTAGGAGGGGGCGGCCGATCACCCCTCCACTTT. The rearrangement uses TRBV12-3 or TRBV12-4 and TRBJ1-6; TRBD1 matches 7 bases. The V segment lost 1 base and the J segment 10 bases; nucleotides outside the gene matches: 7. The CDR3 is 15 amino acids.

This clonotype has at least ten counts. The gene calls are TRBV13 and TRBJ1-1; D not resolved. The germline V gene has CDR1 PRHDT and CDR2 FYEKMQ (reference sequence). This CDR3 is built from 15 residues. The V end was cut by 0 bases, the J end by 8 bases, with 16 bases between. The CDR3 sequence is CASSLGSYGFLEAFF. The DNA of the CDR3 is TGTGCCAGCAGCTTAGGATCCTATGGGTTTTTAGAAGCTTTCTTT.

The sample holds a few counts of this clonotype. The V call is TRBV6-1, the J call TRBJ2-2; D possibly corresponds to TRBD1 (6 bases). The germline CDR1 and CDR2 sequences are MNHNS and SASEGT. The CDR3 is 15 residues long. V lost 0 bases, J lost 3 bases, and 8 bases lay in between. CDR3 sequence reads: CASSEATGYTGELFF. The CDR3 DNA is TGTGCCAGCAGTGAAGCGACAGGTTACACCGGGGAGCTGTTTTTT.

This clonotype was seen a few times. The chain couples TRBV28 to TRBJ1-6, with D possibly TRBD1 on 5 matching bases. The CDR3 has 15 amino acids. Germline CDR1 MDHEN, CDR2 SYDVKM. V dropped 11 bases and J dropped 2 bases, with 16 bases sitting between them. As DNA, the CDR3 is TGTGCCTGCCTCTCGCGAGGGGCCTATAATTCACCCCTCCACTTT. It encodes CACLSRGAYNSPLHF.

V is TRBV7-2 and J is TRBJ1-2; D may be TRBD1 (5 bases). Per germline, CDR1 SGHTA and CDR2 FQGNSA. Trimming shortened V by 5 bases and J by 7 bases, and 14 bases separated the two germline ends. The CDR3 is made up of 13 amino acids. CDR3 DNA: TGTGCCAGCAGCGTCGACAGACCCTCTGGCTACACCTTC. This codes for CASSVDRPSGYTF.

Concerning this clonotype: With a much larger clone just one base away, this may be a read error. V usage is TRBV12-3 or TRBV12-4 and J usage is TRBJ1-1; no clear D gene. The length of the CDR3 is 12 residues. This CDR3 is CASSLDPAEALF. CDR3 in DNA: TGTGCCAGCAGTTTAGACCCAGCTGAAGCTCTCTTT.

The chain recombines TRBV6-1 with TRBJ2-3; D is ambiguous. The CDR3 sequence is 13 residues long. CDR1 and CDR2 (germline): MNHNS, SASEGT. V dropped 3 bases and J dropped 3 bases, with 7 bases sitting between them. Here the CDR3 reads CASSDLGTDTQYF. The CDR3 region has the DNA TGTGCCAGCAGTGATTTGGGGACAGATACGCAGTATTTT.

This clonotype has at least ten counts. V gene TRBV27 combines with J gene TRBJ2-1; 8 positions match TRBD2. J lost 7 bases, V lost 3 bases, and 11 bases had no gene match. The CDR3 has 16 residues. Germline V gene lookup returns CDR1 MNHEY and CDR2 SMNVEV (reference sequence). This CDR3 is CASSFFPAGVINEQFF. The CDR3 nucleotides are TGTGCCAGCAGTTTTTTCCCAGCGGGAGTAATTAATGAGCAGTTCTTC.

The V gene is TRBV12-3 or TRBV12-4, the J gene TRBJ1-5; TRBD1 might be the D (5 bases). This CDR3 comprises 13 residues. V shed 4 bases and J shed 5 bases, with 9 bases lying between them. The CDR3 loop reads CASSSRGDQPQHF. The CDR3 nucleotides read TGTGCCAGCAGTTCTCGGGGGGATCAGCCCCAGCATTTT.